This T cell receptor beta chain comes out of a study of vaccination and CD4 T cells after COVID-19. On this clonotype itself: Its antigen is unknown.

Trimming left V 1 base short and J 6 bases short, with 9 bases between. CDR1 LNHDA and CDR2 SQIVND come from the germline V gene (reference sequence). The CDR3 is made up of 13 amino acids. Described treatment: approximately 9-day PBMC culture with coronavirus spike peptide pools or control peptides (ViraFEST assay). Cultured CD4+ T-cell DNA underwent Oncomine TCR Beta short-read sequencing. TCRdb reanalysed the PCR reads using MiXCR and keeps one entry per CDR3 protein. The data contain about 12,000 distinct CDR3 sequences, around half of them singletons. J is TRBJ2-5 and V is TRBV19; D might be TRBD1 (5 bases). This TCR was recovered from a human donor who had recovered from COVID-19. The material sequenced was CD4+ T cells from blood, cultured in vitro. CDR3 sequence reads: CASSIGQGKTQYF. The CDR3 coding sequence is TGTGCCAGTAGTATAGGGCAGGGCAAGACCCAGTACTTC.